This T cell receptor beta chain came from a study of T cell responses to AZD1222 COVID-19 vaccine. General study findings and limits: Samples come after the peak T cell response, not at day 14. Baseline antibody screening turned up just six seropositive AZD1222 recipients. Receipt of two AZD1222 doses was followed by a rise in Spike-specific TCR breadth and depth. Regions left unmutated in variants are reportedly the target of nearly half of spike-specific TCRs.

Sequencing used immunoSEQ multiplex PCR; TCRdb keeps in-frame clones, though not all of them. The sample gives 90,000 to 130,000 clones, roughly 89% of which show up once; around 14% is in the top ten. The CDR3 loop spans 14 amino acids. Trimming took 5 bases from V and 5 from J; bases not matched to a gene: 6. CDR1 and CDR2 from the germline V gene are MNHEY and SVGAGI. About this clone itself: Its antigen is still unknown.

This receptor was taken from an adult who received the AZD1222 COVID-19 vaccine. V is TRBV6-5 and J is TRBJ2-3, with 8 bases aligning to TRBD2. Sequenced material: peripheral blood, taken 28 days after the second AZD1222 dose. As DNA, the CDR3 is TGTGCCAGCAGTCTTGGACTAGCTCTAGATACGCAGTATTTT. Its translation is CASSLGLALDTQYF.